Sequencing of this TCR beta chain was carried out in a study of blood T cells in healthy people across ages. Whole-study results and caveats: Per million T cells, the diversity of TCR beta decreased roughly linearly as age advanced.

The germline V gene encodes CDR1 SGHTA and CDR2 FQGTGA. This CDR3 is built from 14 residues. Losses at the gene ends were 4 bases for V and 5 bases for J; bases not matched to a gene: 6. Primed by a sample-barcoded 5' primer and a J-beta primer mix, a second PCR proceeded for roughly 7 to 12 cycles. Paired-end reads containing CDR3 totaled no fewer than 3 million for each sample. MiXCR, applied by TCRdb to the 5' RACE reads, yields one record per CDR3 protein. This repertoire shows 550,000 to 800,000 distinct CDR3 sequences, 21% found once; its top ten account for 3.6%. With regard to this clonotype: Its antigen is undetermined.

This TCR was recovered from a man in his 70s in good health. The sample consisted of blood. The chain combines TRBV7-3 with TRBJ2-3; 7 bases map to TRBD1. In DNA, the CDR3 is TGTGCCAGCAGCTCCGGACAGGCGGGAGATACGCAGTATTTT. This codes for CASSSGQAGDTQYF.